The 13 T cell receptor beta chains below all came from one sample that was sequenced in a study of blood T cell repertoires in COVID-19. Measured with immunoSEQ multiplex PCR; TCRdb has only the in-frame clones, and not every one. The sample includes about 270,000 clones, roughly 90% of them seen just once. Sequencing input: PBMCs or T cells enriched from blood (not recorded which). These receptors all come from a man aged 40-49 years who had been exposed to COVID-19.

The rearrangement links TRBV3-1 (or the pseudogene TRBV3-2) to TRBJ1-1; 7 bases line up with TRBD1. CDR1 is LGHDT and CDR2 is YNNKEL in the germline V gene (reference sequence). This CDR3 spans 18 amino acids. V was pared by 3 bases and J by 1 base, with 14 bases of the junction left unmatched. The CDR3 DNA reads TGTGCCAGCAGCCACCAAAGGGGGCCCGCGGGGCCGAACACTGAAGCTTTCTTT. It is translated as CASSHQRGPAGPNTEAFF.

This chain links TRBV9 with TRBJ2-1, with 8 bases fitting TRBD2. The junction had 7 bases not matched to a gene; V was cut back by 2 bases and J by 9 bases. Germline V gene sequence: CDR1 SGDLS, CDR2 YYNGEE. The CDR3 contains 14 residues. CDR3 DNA: TGTGCCAGCAGCGTTTTTAGCGGGGTGAGTGAGCAGTTCTTC. It codes for CASSVFSGVSEQFF.

The chain combines TRBV12-5 with TRBJ2-1; TRBD1 agrees at 7 bases. With V trimmed by 1 base and J by 8 bases, 8 bases remained unmatched. The germline V gene has CDR1 LGHNT and CDR2 FRNRAP. This CDR3 spans 15 amino acids. CDR3 nucleotide sequence: TGTGCTAGTGGTTTGGGACAGGGATCAGGGGATGAGCAGTTCTTC. It encodes CASGLGQGSGDEQFF.

The V and J genes are TRBV7-2 and TRBJ2-2, with 13 bases fitting TRBD2. CDR1 is SGHTA and CDR2 is FQGNSA in the germline V gene. The V gene end was trimmed by 2 bases and the J gene end by 7 bases; junction bases not matched to a gene: 13. The CDR3 has 19 residues. The CDR3 DNA sequence: TGTGCCAGCAGCTTAAAATCGGGGACTAGCGGGATGTCGCGCGGGGAGCTGTTTTTT. This codes for CASSLKSGTSGMSRGELFF.

V usage is TRBV28 and J usage is TRBJ1-6, with unresolved D. Germline CDR1 MDHEN, CDR2 SYDVKM. This CDR3 region has 14 residues. V was cut by 5 bases and J by 8 bases, with 13 bases left in between. This chain's CDR3 is CASSLYRTDSPLHF. CDR3 DNA sequence: TGTGCCAGCAGTCTCTACCGAACCGATTCACCCCTCCACTTT.

DNA for the CDR3: TGTGCCAGCAGCTTACCGGACAGGGGAGAAGCTTTCTTT. Its protein is CASSLPDRGEAFF. The chain employs TRBV5-6 and TRBJ1-1, with TRBD1 matching over 9 bases. The CDR3 covers 13 residues. Germline lookup yields CDR1 SGHDT and CDR2 YYEEEE. V lost 2 bases and J lost 8; bases outside the gene matches: 4.

The chain carries TRBV19 and TRBJ2-5; TRBD1 is a possible D gene (6 bases). V shed 5 bases and J shed 1 base, with 8 bases lying between them. Germline values: CDR1 LNHDA, CDR2 SQIVND (reference sequence). This CDR3 is built from 13 residues. CDR3 residues: CASSGQSQETQYF. DNA of the CDR3: TGTGCCAGTAGTGGACAGAGCCAAGAGACCCAGTACTTC.

This chain links TRBV2 with TRBJ2-7; 7 bases are a match to TRBD2. In germline, CDR1 is SNHLY, CDR2 FYNNEI. The CDR3 has 13 residues. Trimming cost V 4 bases and J 4 bases; bases outside gene matches: 4. This CDR3 is CASSGDSGYEQYF. CDR3 coding DNA: TGTGCCAGCAGTGGTGATAGCGGGTACGAGCAGTACTTC.

CDR3: CASTLELLAGVGAGELFF. Here the CDR3 DNA reads TGTGCCAGCACCCTGGAGCTGCTAGCGGGAGTAGGTGCCGGGGAGCTGTTTTTT. The genes are TRBV28 and TRBJ2-2, with 10 bases matching TRBD2. The V and J ends lost 7 bases and 6 bases, in that order; junction bases with no gene match: 17. The germline gives CDR1 MDHEN, CDR2 SYDVKM. This CDR3 contains 18 residues. Supplemented by reference TRBV28 and TRBJ2-2, the full variable domain reads DVKVTQSSRYLVKRTGEKVFLECVQDMDHENMFWYRQDPGLGLRLIYFSYDVKMKEKGDIPEGYSVSREKKERFSLILESASTNQTSMYLCASTLELLAGVGAGELFFGEGSRLTVL.

The V call is TRBV2, the J call TRBJ2-1; D gene uncertain. The CDR3 spans 14 residues. The germline V gene encodes CDR1 SNHLY and CDR2 FYNNEI. Deletions cut 2 bases from V and 7 bases from J, with 12 bases between. The CDR3 is CASSERRSVNEQFF. CDR3 sequence (DNA): TGTGCCAGCAGTGAAAGGAGAAGTGTTAATGAGCAGTTCTTC. Combining the CDR3 with reference TRBV2 and TRBJ2-1 gives the whole variable domain EPEVTQTPSHQVTQMGQEVILRCVPISNHLYFYWYRQILGQKVEFLVSFYNNEISEKSEIFDDQFSVERPDGSNFTLKIRSTKLEDSAMYFCASSERRSVNEQFFGPGTRLTVL.

This chain connects TRBV28 to TRBJ2-7; perhaps TRBD1 as D (5 bases). V shed 8 bases and J shed 4 bases, with 15 bases lying between them. Germline V gene lookup returns CDR1 MDHEN and CDR2 SYDVKM. The CDR3 extends over 13 amino acids. CDR3 loop: CASLTYQGYEQYF. In DNA, the CDR3 is TGTGCCAGCCTTACGTATCAGGGATACGAGCAGTACTTC.

The chain carries TRBV29-1 and TRBJ2-7, with D perhaps TRBD1 (6 bases). Trimming removed 3 bases at V and 2 bases at J, with 8 bases between. The CDR3 contains 12 residues. Germline V gene sequence: CDR1 SQVTM, CDR2 ANQGSEA. The DNA for the CDR3 is TGCAGCGTTGAGACAGGAGCCTACGAGCAGTACTTC. This sequence encodes CSVETGAYEQYF.

This clone was found once. This sequence joins TRBV4-1 and TRBJ2-5, with TRBD2 matching 7 bases. V shed 1 base and J 5 bases; nucleotides not matched to a gene: 7. Germline values: CDR1 MGHRA, CDR2 YSYEKL. The CDR3 consists of 15 residues. CDR3 protein: CASSQATSERETQYF. For the CDR3, the DNA is TGCGCCAGCAGCCAAGCAACTAGCGAAAGGGAGACCCAGTACTTC.